This entry lists 13 T cell receptor beta chains sequenced from one sample in a study of T cell repertoires in cytomegalovirus infection. A single record per CDR3 protein comes from TCRdb applying MiXCR to the reads. The table records about 770,000 distinct CDR3 sequences, just under 30% of them present only once. No antigen has been identified for these receptors. Sequencing used cultured CD8+ T cells from PBMCs, obtained from culture after CMV antigen stimulation. The receptors were sampled from a human donor in good health (CMV status not recorded). Some clones in this sample may be carry-over from other donors' samples.

This clonotype was seen many times. This rearrangement joins TRBV7-8 to TRBJ1-2, with TRBD1 matching over 7 bases. The V gene end was trimmed by 5 bases and the J gene end by 4 bases; junction bases not matched to a gene: 4. This CDR3 is 13 amino acids long. Germline V gene sequence: CDR1 SGHVS, CDR2 FQNEAQ. The CDR3 protein is CASSQGVVYGYTF. The CDR3 bases are TGTGCCAGCAGCCAGGGGGTTGTCTATGGCTACACCTTC.

The chain has TRBV6-2 or TRBV6-3 and TRBJ1-2; 9 bases line up with TRBD1. This CDR3 comprises 17 residues. CDR1 and CDR2 (germline): MNHEY, SVGEGT. V lost 0 bases, J lost 11 bases, and 16 bases stayed unmatched. CDR3 amino acids: CASSYSSTGHRGQDYTF. The CDR3 coding sequence is TGTGCCAGCAGTTACTCGAGTACCGGACACAGGGGGCAGGATTACACCTTC.

Ten or more counts support this clonotype. This chain joins TRBV19 and TRBJ2-7; 10 positions match TRBD1. The CDR3 loop spans 14 amino acids. J gave up 1 base and V 9 bases, and 6 bases lay outside the gene matches. The germline CDR1 and CDR2 sequences are LNHDA and SQIVND (reference sequence). The CDR3 loop reads CASRPGQGSYEQYF. In DNA form, the CDR3 reads TGTGCCAGCAGACCGGGACAGGGGTCCTACGAGCAGTACTTC.

This clonotype was counted a few times. J is TRBJ2-7 and V is TRBV7-9; 10 nucleotides align to TRBD2. CDR1 and CDR2 (germline): SEHNR, FQNEAQ (reference sequence). The V segment lost 1 base and the J segment 2 bases; nucleotides outside the gene matches: 8. The CDR3 covers 17 residues. CDR3 protein: CASSLVIERGGPYEQYF. The CDR3 DNA sequence: TGTGCCAGCAGCTTAGTAATCGAGCGGGGGGGACCCTACGAGCAGTACTTC.

This clonotype was picked up many times. The chain is built from TRBV12-3 or TRBV12-4 and TRBJ1-2, with D possibly being TRBD1 (5 bases). The CDR3 is made up of 13 amino acids. Trimming stripped 5 bases from V and 3 bases from J, with 10 bases between. CDR3 amino acids: CASSVTVYYGYTF. In DNA, the CDR3 is TGTGCCAGCAGTGTGACAGTTTACTATGGCTACACCTTC.

The DNA for the CDR3 is TGCGCCAGCAGCCAAGGTGATAAGGTTTCCAATCAGCCCCAGCATTTT. Residues: CASSQGDKVSNQPQHF. The chain employs TRBV4-1 and TRBJ1-5; D remains unclear. This CDR3 is built from 16 residues. Per germline, CDR1 MGHRA and CDR2 YSYEKL. With 1 base removed from V and 3 bases from J, the gap between germline ends came to 13 bases.

The chain uses TRBV6-2 or TRBV6-3 and TRBJ2-5; 7 bases map to TRBD1. CDR1 is MNHEY and CDR2 is SVGEGT in the germline V gene. After removal of 4 bases from V and 5 bases from J, the junction contained 10 bases not matched to a gene. This CDR3 comprises 15 residues. The DNA of the CDR3 is TGTGCCAGCAGTTTCCTCACAGGGGCCGGCGAGACCCAGTACTTC. It encodes CASSFLTGAGETQYF.

The sample holds a few counts of this clonotype. J is TRBJ2-3 and V is TRBV24-1, with D unresolved. V was cut by 7 bases and J by 6 bases, with 7 bases left in between. CDR3 size: 11 residues. The germline gives CDR1 KGHDR, CDR2 SFDVKD. CDR3 region: CATRGSDTQYF. Here the CDR3 DNA reads TGTGCCACCAGAGGGTCTGATACGCAGTATTTT.

This chain connects TRBV20-1 to TRBJ1-3; 9 nucleotides agree with TRBD1. Germline lookup yields CDR1 DFQATT and CDR2 SNEGSKA (reference sequence). V lost 8 bases and J lost 4; bases outside the gene matches: 9. The CDR3 loop spans 14 amino acids. The CDR3 nucleotides are TGCAGTCCGAACTGGGACAGGGTCGGAAACACCATATATTTT. Translation gives CSPNWDRVGNTIYF.

With regard to this clonotype: At one end, the junction sequence differs from germline, possibly due to a read error. This chain uses TRBV27 with TRBJ2-2; 11 positions match TRBD2. CDR1 and CDR2 from the germline V gene are MNHEY and SMNVEV (reference sequence). CDR3 length: 17 amino acids. CDR3 protein: CASSSFSGGEDTGVLFF. CDR3 bases: TGTGCCAGCAGTTCCTTTAGCGGGGGGGAGGACACCGGGGTGCTGTTTTTT.

Only a few counts were recorded for this clonotype. CDR3 sequence reads: CASSAVGDSNQPQHF. CDR3 nucleotides: TGTGCCAGCAGCGCCGTGGGGGATAGCAATCAGCCCCAGCATTTT. The chain carries TRBV6-6 and TRBJ1-5, with D possibly TRBD1 on 5 matching bases. The CDR3 is 15 residues long. Trimming shortened V by 6 bases and J by 0 bases, and 12 bases separated the two germline ends. The germline gives CDR1 MNHNY, CDR2 SVGAGI (reference sequence).

A note on this clonotype: One end of the junction fails to match germline, which may point to a read error. The chain employs TRBV7-9 and TRBJ2-5; TRBD1 is a possible D gene (7 bases). Germline CDR1 and CDR2: SEHNR and FQNEAQ (reference sequence). The CDR3 runs to 16 residues. The CDR3 here is CASSLGGGPYQETQYF. For the CDR3, the DNA is TGTGCCAGCAGTTTAGGAGGGGGCCCGTACCAAGAGACCCAGTACTTC.

This clonotype was counted only a few times. The chain links TRBV15 to TRBJ2-7; 7 positions match TRBD2. The CDR3 runs to 16 residues. The V gene's germline CDR1 is LNHNV and CDR2 YYDKDF (reference sequence). V trimming: 1 base; J trimming: 4 bases; junction bases outside the gene matches: 10. The CDR3 reads CATSRVFAGLRYEQYV. The CDR3 DNA is TGTGCCACCAGCAGAGTTTTTGCGGGACTACGTTACGAGCAGTACGTC.